This entry lists 24 T cell receptor beta chains sequenced from one sample in a study of response to subunit inactivated influenza vaccine (dated by TCRdb to the late 2010s). In light of the paper, this sample's time point label describes: 40 to 45 days after influenza vaccine administration. The library was obtained by RT-PCR. This sample was sequenced with an Illumina HiSeq 2500. The public reads were run again by TCRdb, first through fastp at Q25 and then through MiXCR, and only productive beta chains were kept. Here each entry gathers all rows of one CDR3 protein and keeps the most common genes and DNA. The sample table lists over 150,000 distinct CDR3 sequences, approximately 10% of them with a count of one. 9.5% to 15% of the sample belongs to the ten largest clones. Material: non-naive T cells sorted from PBMCs, obtained roughly 48 days after vaccination. This sample's cell subset or site label indicates: memory T cell fraction. The receptors stem from a man in his forties or fifties who received an inactivated influenza vaccine. Donor details come from another sample of the same person, matched by shared clones.

This clonotype was seen ten or more times. The chain couples TRBV5-1 to TRBJ2-7; TRBD1 aligns across 9 bases. The germline V gene has CDR1 SGHRS and CDR2 YFSETQ. This CDR3 is built from 15 residues. V was pared by 4 bases and J by 3 bases, with 8 bases of the junction left unmatched. This CDR3 reads CASSGEGTGIYEQYF. The CDR3 DNA follows: TGCGCCAGCAGCGGAGAGGGGACAGGGATCTACGAGCAGTACTTC.

The chain is built from TRBV20-1 and TRBJ2-3; the match to TRBD2 covers 10 bases. Germline CDR1 DFQATT, CDR2 SNEGSKA (reference sequence). J gave up 3 bases and V 3 bases, and 9 bases lay outside the gene matches. This CDR3 is 16 amino acids long. The CDR3 loop is CSARTRTSGRTDTQYF. Here the CDR3 DNA reads TGCAGTGCTAGGACCCGGACTAGCGGAAGGACAGATACGCAGTATTTT.

This clonotype was seen repeatedly, ten times or more. The genes are TRBV3-1 and TRBJ2-7; a possible D gene is TRBD2 (6 bases). V was clipped by 1 base and J by 0 bases, with 13 bases between them. The CDR3 is made up of 16 amino acids. Germline V gene lookup returns CDR1 LGHDT and CDR2 YNNKEL (reference sequence). CDR3 nucleotides: TGTGCCAGCAGCCAAGGAGGGACTTATAGCTCCTACGAGCAGTACTTC. Its protein is CASSQGGTYSSYEQYF.

This clonotype has more than one count but fewer than ten. V and J are TRBV7-8 and TRBJ1-5; perhaps TRBD1 as D (5 bases). The CDR3 extends over 13 amino acids. V was trimmed by 4 bases and J by 5 bases, leaving 9 bases between them. Germline-derived CDR1 and CDR2 are SGHVS and FQNEAQ. This CDR3 is CASSSTGDQPQHF. In nucleotides, the CDR3 is TGTGCCAGCAGCTCAACGGGGGATCAGCCCCAGCATTTT. The entire variable domain, with the rest obtained from reference TRBV7-8 and TRBJ1-5, is as follows: GAGVSQSPRYKVAKRGQDVALRCDPISGHVSLFWYQQALGQGPEFLTYFQNEAQLDKSGLPSDRFFAERPEGSVSTLKIQRTQQEDSAVYLCASSSTGDQPQHFGDGTRLSIL.

CDR3 region: CASSQDTAVLGEKLFF. In nucleotides, the CDR3 is TGCGCCAGCAGCCAAGATACCGCAGTCCTGGGTGAAAAACTGTTTTTT. The genes are TRBV4-3 and TRBJ1-4; D gene uncertain. This CDR3 is built from 16 residues. Germline V lookup: CDR1 LGHNA, CDR2 YSLEER. Trimming cost V 0 bases and J 7 bases, with 15 bases left between them.

This clonotype was detected ten times or more. The chain has TRBV7-9 and TRBJ2-5; TRBD2 matches at 8 bases. The CDR3 sequence is 15 residues long. The V gene end was trimmed by 5 bases and the J gene end by 5 bases; junction bases not matched to a gene: 10. Germline V gene sequence: CDR1 SEHNR, CDR2 FQNEAQ (reference sequence). Here the CDR3 DNA reads TGTGCCAGCAGCCGAAACGGACTAGCCGGGGAGACCCAGTACTTC. It is translated as CASSRNGLAGETQYF.

This clonotype was counted only a few times. The rearrangement joins TRBV20-1 to TRBJ2-7; 10 bases line up with TRBD2. The V and J ends lost 4 bases and 1 base, in that order; junction bases with no gene match: 7. Germline V gives CDR1 DFQATT, CDR2 SNEGSKA (reference sequence). This CDR3 contains 15 residues. CDR3 nucleotide sequence: TGCAGTGCTAAATTGGCTAGCGGGGGATCCTACGAGCAGTACTTC. The encoded protein is CSAKLASGGSYEQYF.

This clonotype was observed a handful of times. The chain combines TRBV29-1 with TRBJ2-3; D is perhaps TRBD1 or TRBD2 (7 bases each). Trimming stripped 4 bases from V and 5 bases from J, with 19 bases between. CDR1 is SQVTM and CDR2 is ANQGSEA in the germline V gene. The CDR3 spans 15 residues. The CDR3 region is CSVGNQGGLQDTQYF. CDR3 DNA sequence: TGCAGCGTTGGAAACCAGGGGGGACTACAAGATACGCAGTATTTT.

This clonotype was counted ten times or more. V usage is TRBV24-1 and J usage is TRBJ2-1, with D hard to call. V was pared by 2 bases and J by 5 bases, with 9 bases between. Germline V CDR1 and CDR2: KGHDR, SFDVKD. The CDR3 is made up of 14 amino acids. The CDR3 protein is CATSDSRYNNEQFF. The DNA of the CDR3 is TGTGCCACCAGTGATTCTCGATACAACAATGAGCAGTTCTTC.

This clonotype has a count of ten or more. The rearrangement links TRBV28 to TRBJ2-7, with no clear D. The CDR3 is 12 amino acids. The germline V gene has CDR1 MDHEN and CDR2 SYDVKM. V was trimmed by 5 bases and J by 0 bases, leaving 5 bases between them. CDR3 region: CASSPSSYEQYF. CDR3 DNA sequence: TGTGCCAGCAGTCCTAGCTCCTACGAGCAGTACTTC. The whole variable domain, remainder taken from reference TRBV28 and TRBJ2-7, is DVKVTQSSRYLVKRTGEKVFLECVQDMDHENMFWYRQDPGLGLRLIYFSYDVKMKEKGDIPEGYSVSREKKERFSLILESASTNQTSMYLCASSPSSYEQYFGPGTRLTVT.

As regards this clonotype: An end of the junction does not agree with germline; a read error may underlie this. The chain has TRBV29-1 and TRBJ1-2; D is uncertain. This CDR3 is built from 10 residues. The germline CDR1 and CDR2 sequences are SQVTM and ANQGSEA. The CDR3 protein is CSVDSGALNF. CDR3 nucleotides: TGCAGCGTTGATTCAGGCGCGCTGAACTTC. Full variable domain (missing parts from reference TRBV29-1 and TRBJ1-2): SAVISQKPSRDICQRGTSLTIQCQVDSQVTMMFWYRQQPGQSLTLIATANQGSEATYESGFVIDKFPISRPNLTFSTLTVSNMSPEDSSIYLCSVDSGALNFGSGTRLTVV.

This clonotype came up a few times. The rearrangement joins TRBV28 to TRBJ2-3; 11 nucleotides agree with TRBD1. The V segment lost 5 bases and the J segment 5 bases; nucleotides outside the gene matches: 9. Germline V gives CDR1 MDHEN, CDR2 SYDVKM. This CDR3 is 16 amino acids long. The CDR3 coding sequence is TGTGCCAGCAGTGGGGGCGGACAGGGGGCCCGAGATACGCAGTATTTT. Translation: CASSGGGQGARDTQYF.

This sequence joins TRBV5-1 and TRBJ2-1; 15 bases align to TRBD2. CDR1 is SGHRS and CDR2 is YFSETQ in the germline V gene. The CDR3 consists of 16 residues. Trimming took 4 bases from V and 7 from J; bases not matched to a gene: 6. CDR3 coding DNA: TGCGCCAGCAGCCGGGAAGGGACTAGCGGGGGGAATGAGCAGTTCTTC. This translates into CASSREGTSGGNEQFF.

Ten or more counts support this clonotype. J is TRBJ2-7 and V is TRBV10-3; possibly TRBD1 for D (6 bases). CDR1 ENHRY and CDR2 SYGVKD come from the germline V gene. This CDR3 is built from 14 residues. Trimming shortened V by 8 bases and J by 0 bases, and 14 bases separated the two germline ends. CDR3 region: CAIRKGDISYEQYF. The DNA of the CDR3 is TGTGCCATCCGGAAGGGGGACATCTCCTACGAGCAGTACTTC.

This clonotype was counted many times. The gene calls are TRBV7-9 and TRBJ2-7, with D maybe TRBD1 (6 bases). This CDR3 region has 16 residues. V was cut by 5 bases and J by 2 bases, with 19 bases left in between. Germline V gene sequence: CDR1 SEHNR, CDR2 FQNEAQ (reference sequence). This CDR3 is CASSKPYTGLAYEQYF. In nucleotides, the CDR3 is TGTGCCAGCAGCAAACCTTATACAGGGTTGGCCTACGAGCAGTACTTC.

This clonotype has more than one count but fewer than ten. The rearrangement uses TRBV6-2 or TRBV6-3 and TRBJ1-5; D might be TRBD1 (5 bases). Germline V CDR1 and CDR2: MNHEY, SVGEGT. There are 16 residues in the CDR3. Between the trimmed V and J ends, which lost 6 bases and 2 bases, there was a span of 17 bases. In nucleotides, the CDR3 is TGTGCCAGCAGCCCCCCCCAGGGTCATCGCAATCAGCCCCAGCATTTT. Translating it yields CASSPPQGHRNQPQHF.

The V call is TRBV28, the J call TRBJ2-2; D gene unclear. Germline V gene lookup returns CDR1 MDHEN and CDR2 SYDVKM. The CDR3 has 14 residues. The germline V and J ends were trimmed by 3 bases and 2 bases, with 7 bases remaining between them. CDR3 nucleotides: TGTGCCAGCAGTTTTAGCTTCAACACCGGGGAGCTGTTTTTT. Amino acid sequence: CASSFSFNTGELFF.

This clonotype was detected only a few times. This rearrangement joins TRBV3-1 to TRBJ2-3, with a weak D call TRBD1 (5 bases). Germline V gene lookup returns CDR1 LGHDT and CDR2 YNNKEL (reference sequence). This CDR3 is 14 amino acids long. Trimming left V 1 base short and J 2 bases short, with 7 bases between. The CDR3 protein is CASSQGTITDTQYF. As DNA, the CDR3 is TGTGCCAGCAGCCAAGGGACAATCACAGATACGCAGTATTTT.

This clonotype has more than one count but fewer than ten. The chain is built from TRBV5-1 and TRBJ2-1, with D possibly TRBD1 on 6 matching bases. The CDR3 loop spans 14 amino acids. Germline CDR1 is SGHRS and CDR2 is YFSETQ. V was shortened by 1 base and J by 8 bases, with 13 bases between the two germline ends. The CDR3 protein is CASSLSQGRDEQFF. The CDR3 DNA reads TGCGCCAGCAGCTTGTCACAGGGACGGGATGAGCAGTTCTTC.

The chain joins TRBV7-9 to TRBJ1-3; no firm D call. CDR1 is SEHNR, CDR2 FQNEAQ, per germline (reference sequence). The CDR3 sequence is 17 residues long. With 10 bases removed from V and 3 bases from J, the gap between germline ends came to 25 bases. The CDR3 reads CAMSPAAGRASGNTIYF. Written as DNA, the CDR3 is TGTGCCATGAGCCCGGCGGCGGGCCGGGCGAGTGGAAACACCATATATTTT.

This clonotype was observed many times. V gene TRBV7-2 combines with J gene TRBJ1-4; 8 bases are shared with TRBD1. J lost 4 bases, V lost 5 bases, and 3 bases had no gene match. The CDR3 covers 14 residues. Germline loops: CDR1 SGHTA, CDR2 FQGNSA. As DNA, the CDR3 is TGTGCCAGCAGCAATACAGGGGGTAATGAAAAACTGTTTTTT. Protein sequence: CASSNTGGNEKLFF.

The gene calls are TRBV7-2 and TRBJ2-5; D assignment may be TRBD1 or TRBD2 (6 bases each). CDR1 and CDR2 from the germline V gene are SGHTA and FQGNSA. The CDR3 covers 15 residues. Trimming removed 0 bases at V and 4 bases at J, with 12 bases between. In nucleotides, the CDR3 is TGTGCCAGCAGCTTAGCGTCCGGGGGCGGAGAGACCCAGTACTTC. This codes for CASSLASGGGETQYF.

This clonotype has at least ten counts. The chain uses TRBV5-1 and TRBJ2-2; perhaps TRBD2 as D (7 bases). This CDR3 has 17 residues. V was shortened by 4 bases and J by 1 base, with 17 bases between the two germline ends. Germline V lookup: CDR1 SGHRS, CDR2 YFSETQ. CDR3 coding DNA: TGCGCCAGCAGCCCCAGGGGACTAAGTCAGAACACCGGGGAGCTGTTTTTT. It yields the protein CASSPRGLSQNTGELFF. Drawing the rest from reference TRBV5-1 and TRBJ2-2, the complete variable domain is KAGVTQTPRYLIKTRGQQVTLSCSPISGHRSVSWYQQTPGQGLQFLFEYFSETQRNKGNFPGRFSGRQFSNSRSEMNVSTLELGDSALYLCASSPRGLSQNTGELFFGEGSRLTVL.

CDR3 amino acids: CASHFRLNTEAFF. The CDR3 region has the DNA TGTGCCAGCCATTTCAGACTGAACACTGAAGCTTTCTTT. V gene TRBV28 combines with J gene TRBJ1-1, with D uncertain. This CDR3 is built from 13 residues. Trimming shortened V by 8 bases and J by 0 bases, and 10 bases separated the two germline ends. CDR1 and CDR2 from the germline V gene are MDHEN and SYDVKM.